This TCR beta chain is drawn from a study of cytomegalovirus exposure and HLA in healthy donors. Overall study context: Earlier, roughly 180 million T cells were analyzed, and 90 million to 140 million unique TCR beta sequences were found among them. General study results and limits: In presence/absence analyses, roughly uniform sequencing depth across donors was assumed. CMV serostatus was the sole immune exposure information available.

As regards this clone: Its target is not known.

The PCR was carried out with 60 Vbeta primers and 13 Jbeta primers. The data were produced by immunoSEQ multiplex PCR, yet TCRdb's version contains in-frame clones alone and is incomplete. Among 100,000 or so clones, roughly 66% were seen once, and the ten largest hold under 2.5%. CDR3 length: 15 amino acids. Germline V lookup: CDR1 SGDLS, CDR2 YYNGEE. With 4 bases removed from V and 3 bases from J, the gap between germline ends came to 14 bases. The sequence derives from a man in his thirties or forties in good health and CMV-seronegative. V and J are TRBV9 and TRBJ1-5, with D possibly being TRBD1 (5 bases). The sample was PBMCs. The CDR3 nucleotides read TGTGCCAGCAGCCCCCAGGGATTTGACAATCAGCCCCAGCATTTT. Its translation is CASSPQGFDNQPQHF.